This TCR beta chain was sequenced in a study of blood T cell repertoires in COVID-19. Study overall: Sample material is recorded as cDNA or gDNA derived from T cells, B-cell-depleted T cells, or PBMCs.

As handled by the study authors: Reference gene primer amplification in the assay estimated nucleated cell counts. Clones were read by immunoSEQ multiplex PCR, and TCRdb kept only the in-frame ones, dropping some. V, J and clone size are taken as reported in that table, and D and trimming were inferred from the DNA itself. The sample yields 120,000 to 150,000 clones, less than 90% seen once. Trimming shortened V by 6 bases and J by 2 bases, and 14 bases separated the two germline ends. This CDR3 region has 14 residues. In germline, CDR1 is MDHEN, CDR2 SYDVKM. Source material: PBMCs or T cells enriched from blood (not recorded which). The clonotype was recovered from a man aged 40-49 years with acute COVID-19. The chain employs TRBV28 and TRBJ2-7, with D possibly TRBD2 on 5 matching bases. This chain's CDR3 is CASSPRTETYEQYF. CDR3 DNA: TGTGCCAGCAGCCCCCGGACTGAGACCTACGAGCAGTACTTC.